The 7 T cell receptor beta chains below were found in one sample sequenced in a study of cytomegalovirus exposure and HLA in healthy donors. It was with 60 Vbeta and 13 Jbeta primers that the PCR ran. Sequenced by immunoSEQ multiplex PCR; TCRdb stores in-frame clones only, minus some. This table holds some 270,000 clones, about four fifths found once. The material sequenced was PBMCs. The origin of the receptors is a girl aged 2 to 10 in good health and CMV-seronegative.

This chain joins TRBV6-1 and TRBJ1-1, with 10 bases that match TRBD1. This CDR3 has 13 residues. Germline values: CDR1 MNHNS, CDR2 SASEGT. Trimming cost V 8 bases and J 6 bases; bases outside gene matches: 6. CDR3: CASQGQGRSEAFF. CDR3 in DNA: TGTGCCAGCCAGGGACAGGGGAGATCTGAAGCTTTCTTT.

The chain combines TRBV30 with TRBJ1-4, with 7 bases aligning to TRBD1. Germline CDR1 and CDR2: GTSNPN and SVGIG (reference sequence). The V gene end was trimmed by 1 base and the J gene end by 0 bases; junction bases not matched to a gene: 5. The CDR3 runs to 16 residues. CDR3 sequence reads: CAWSGGQLATNEKLFF. The CDR3 DNA follows: TGTGCCTGGAGTGGGGGACAGCTTGCAACTAATGAAAAACTGTTTTTT.

The chain recombines TRBV4-1 with TRBJ2-3; 9 bases map to TRBD2. The CDR3 totals 18 residues. V dropped 4 bases and J dropped 0; count of bases not matched to a gene: 11. The germline gives CDR1 MGHRA, CDR2 YSYEKL. The CDR3 here is CASSPRGSGGTSTDTQYF. The CDR3 coding sequence is TGCGCCAGCAGCCCCAGGGGTAGCGGGGGTACTAGCACAGATACGCAGTATTTT.

This chain connects TRBV10-3 to TRBJ2-3, with D maybe TRBD2 (5 bases). V shed 8 bases and J shed 3 bases, with 21 bases lying between them. The CDR3 is 16 amino acids. Germline values: CDR1 ENHRY, CDR2 SYGVKD. This chain's CDR3 is CAIRLGKIRGTDTQYF. CDR3 bases: TGTGCCATCCGGCTAGGGAAAATCCGGGGTACAGATACGCAGTATTTT.

The CDR3 sequence: CASSTRTGVVVTEAFF. The CDR3 bases are TGTGCCAGCAGCACTCGGACAGGGGTGGTAGTGACTGAAGCTTTCTTT. The rearrangement links TRBV7-9 to TRBJ1-1; 9 bases agree with TRBD1. The germline CDR1 and CDR2 sequences are SEHNR and FQNEAQ (reference sequence). The CDR3 contains 16 residues. V dropped 5 bases and J dropped 5; count of bases not matched to a gene: 12.

This sequence joins TRBV4-2 and TRBJ2-2; D may be TRBD1 (5 bases). This CDR3 has 12 amino acids. V was clipped by 6 bases and J by 6 bases, with 8 bases between them. CDR1 is LGHNA and CDR2 is YNFKEQ in the germline V gene. The CDR3, as DNA: TGTGCCAGCAGAGGGGAACCCGGGGAGCTGTTTTTT. Its translation is CASRGEPGELFF.

The gene calls are TRBV28 and TRBJ2-1, with 7 bases fitting TRBD2. V gave up 3 bases and J gave up 9 bases; unmatched junction bases: 14. The CDR3 is made up of 16 amino acids. From germline, CDR1 is MDHEN and CDR2 SYDVKM. The CDR3 region has the DNA TGTGCCAGCAGTTTGGGGGGGAGGGCCAGATCGCGTGAGCAGTTCTTC. Its translation: CASSLGGRARSREQFF.